This TCR beta chain came from a study of blood T cell repertoires in COVID-19. Sequenced by immunoSEQ multiplex PCR; TCRdb stores in-frame clones only, minus some. The table shows 200,000 to 250,000 clones, with around nine tenths occurring only once. This clonotype was sampled from a woman aged 40 to 50 with acute or convalescent COVID-19. The sequencing input was peripheral blood.

CDR3 nucleotides: TGTGCCAGCAGCTATACCGGGACACCGTCTAACTATGGCTACACCTTC. Protein sequence: CASSYTGTPSNYGYTF. The gene calls are TRBV7-3 and TRBJ1-2; D is possibly TRBD1 (6 bases). Trimming took 4 bases from V and 0 from J, leaving 15 bases between them. From germline, CDR1 is SGHTA and CDR2 FQGTGA. CDR3 length: 16 residues.